A selection of T cell receptor beta chains follows, all from one sample in a study of CD8+CD57+ T cells in acquired aplastic anemia. Each CDR3 protein gets one entry after TCRdb re-called the reads with MiXCR. The data contain roughly 180,000 distinct CDR3 sequences, roughly 60% of them singletons. Sequenced input: sorted CD4+, CD8+, or CD8+CD57+ T cells (not recorded which) from PBMCs. The receptor source for this set is a human donor with aplastic anemia. CDR3s include the opening cysteine and the closing phenylalanine or tryptophan. A D gene is named only where the DNA matches it firmly. The listing skips clone size in some rows; elsewhere it reads once, few, many or a size class.

J gene: TRBJ2-1
D gene: -
clone size: -
V gene: TRBV19
CDR3 length: 16
CDR3 DNA: TGTGCCAGTAGTATCGAGTTCACACAATCCTACAATGAGCAGTTCTTC
CDR3 protein: CASSIEFTQSYNEQFF

J gene: TRBJ1-4
D gene: -
clone size: few
V gene: TRBV27
CDR3 length: 16
CDR3 DNA: TGTGCCAGCAGTTTAGGATGGGAGGGGGCTAATGAAAAACTGTTTTTT
CDR3 protein: CASSLGWEGANEKLFF

J gene: TRBJ1-1
D gene: -
clone size: -
V gene: TRBV12-3/TRBV12-4
CDR3 length: 12
CDR3 DNA: TGTGCCAGCAGTTTAGGGGGAGGGAGGGATTTCTTT
CDR3 protein: CASSLGGGRDFF

J gene: TRBJ2-5
D gene: TRBD2
clone size: -
V gene: TRBV13
CDR3 length: 16
CDR3 DNA: TGTGCCAGCAGCTTAAGGGTAGCGGGAGTCACGGAGACCCAGTACTTC
CDR3 protein: CASSLRVAGVTETQYF

J gene: TRBJ1-6
D gene: -
clone size: few
V gene: TRBV7-6
CDR3 length: 16
CDR3 DNA: TGTGCCAGCAGCTTAAACGGGGACTCCTATAATTCACCCCTCCACTTT
CDR3 protein: CASSLNGDSYNSPLHF

J gene: TRBJ2-2
D gene: TRBD2
clone size: -
V gene: TRBV20-1
CDR3 length: 17
CDR3 DNA: TGCAGTGCTATTGGAGGGCCTAGCGGGGGCGACACCGGGGAGCTGTTTTTT
CDR3 protein: CSAIGGPSGGDTGELFF

J gene: TRBJ2-2
D gene: TRBD1
clone size: -
V gene: TRBV10-3
CDR3 length: 15
CDR3 DNA: TGTGCCACTACGGACAGGGCCACTACCACCGGGGAGCTGTTTTTT
CDR3 protein: CATTDRATTTGELFF

J gene: TRBJ1-3
D gene: -
clone size: many
V gene: TRBV20-1
CDR3 length: 15
CDR3 DNA: TGCAGTGCTTCCTTCCGGACACTCTCTGGAAACACCATATATTTT
CDR3 protein: CSASFRTLSGNTIYF

J gene: TRBJ1-1
D gene: TRBD1
clone size: -
V gene: TRBV5-1
CDR3 length: 16
CDR3 DNA: TGCGCCAGCAGCTGGGGACAGAGTACGATATCATCCGAAGCTTTCTTT
CDR3 protein: CASSWGQSTISSEAFF

J gene: TRBJ2-6
D gene: TRBD1
clone size: -
V gene: TRBV5-1
CDR3 length: 15
CDR3 DNA: TGCGCCAGCAACTCAGGGGGCACTGGGGCCAATGTCCTGACTTTC
CDR3 protein: CASNSGGTGANVLTF

J gene: TRBJ2-5
D gene: -
clone size: once
V gene: TRBV5-1
CDR3 length: 14
CDR3 DNA: TGCGCCAGCAGCTTGGTGCGCCACCAAGAGACCCAGTACTTC
CDR3 protein: CASSLVRHQETQYF

J gene: TRBJ2-2
D gene: -
clone size: few
V gene: TRBV12-3/TRBV12-4
CDR3 length: 13
CDR3 DNA: TGTGCCAGCAGTTTACGGCGCACCGGGGAGCTGTTTTTT
CDR3 protein: CASSLRRTGELFF

J gene: TRBJ1-3
D gene: -
clone size: few
V gene: TRBV4-1
CDR3 length: 16
CDR3 DNA: TGCGCCAGCAGCCTTCGTGGGAAGGTCTCTGGAAACACCATATATTTT
CDR3 protein: CASSLRGKVSGNTIYF

J gene: TRBJ2-1
D gene: TRBD2
clone size: -
V gene: TRBV27
CDR3 length: 15
CDR3 DNA: TGTGCCAGCAGTCCACTAGCGGGGGCTAACAATGAGCAGTTCTTC
CDR3 protein: CASSPLAGANNEQFF

J gene: TRBJ2-7
D gene: TRBD1
clone size: many
V gene: TRBV30
CDR3 length: 14
CDR3 DNA: TGTGCCTGGAGTCTCGGGACAGTCTCCTACGAGCAGTACTTC
CDR3 protein: CAWSLGTVSYEQYF